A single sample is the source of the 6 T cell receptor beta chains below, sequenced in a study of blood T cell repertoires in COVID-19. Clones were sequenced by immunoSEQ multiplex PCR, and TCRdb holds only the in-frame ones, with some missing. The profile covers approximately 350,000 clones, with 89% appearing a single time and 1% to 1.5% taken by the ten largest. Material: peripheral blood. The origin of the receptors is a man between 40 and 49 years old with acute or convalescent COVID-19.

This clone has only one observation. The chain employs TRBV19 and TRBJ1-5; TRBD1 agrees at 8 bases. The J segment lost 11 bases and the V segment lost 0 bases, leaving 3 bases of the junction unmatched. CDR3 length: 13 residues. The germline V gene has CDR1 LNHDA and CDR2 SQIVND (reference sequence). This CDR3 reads CASSIDRGRTQHF. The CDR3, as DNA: TGTGCCAGTAGTATAGACAGGGGGCGGACCCAGCATTTT.

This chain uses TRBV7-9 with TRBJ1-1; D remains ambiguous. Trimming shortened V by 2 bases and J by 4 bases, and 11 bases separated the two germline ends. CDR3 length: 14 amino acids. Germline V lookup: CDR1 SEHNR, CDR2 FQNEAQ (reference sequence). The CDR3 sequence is CASSLLLRGTEAFF. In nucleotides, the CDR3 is TGTGCCAGCAGCTTACTACTCCGTGGCACTGAAGCTTTCTTT.

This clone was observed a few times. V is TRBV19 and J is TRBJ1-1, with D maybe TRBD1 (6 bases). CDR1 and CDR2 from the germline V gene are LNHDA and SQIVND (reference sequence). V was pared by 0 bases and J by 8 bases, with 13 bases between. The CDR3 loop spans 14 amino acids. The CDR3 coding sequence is TGTGCCAGTAGTATAGATCTTACGGGACAAGAAGCTTTCTTT. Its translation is CASSIDLTGQEAFF.

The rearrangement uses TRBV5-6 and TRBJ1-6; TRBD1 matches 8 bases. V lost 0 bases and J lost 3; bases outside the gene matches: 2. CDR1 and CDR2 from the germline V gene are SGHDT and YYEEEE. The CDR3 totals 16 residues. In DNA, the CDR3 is TGTGCCAGCAGCTTGGAACAGGGGGTCTATAATTCACCCCTCCACTTT. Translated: CASSLEQGVYNSPLHF.

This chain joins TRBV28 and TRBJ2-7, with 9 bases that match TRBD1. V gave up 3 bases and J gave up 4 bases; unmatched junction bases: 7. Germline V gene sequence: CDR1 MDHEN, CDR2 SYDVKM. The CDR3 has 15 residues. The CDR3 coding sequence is TGTGCCAGCAGTTTTTCTTACAGGGGGCAGTACGAGCAGTACTTC. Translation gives CASSFSYRGQYEQYF.

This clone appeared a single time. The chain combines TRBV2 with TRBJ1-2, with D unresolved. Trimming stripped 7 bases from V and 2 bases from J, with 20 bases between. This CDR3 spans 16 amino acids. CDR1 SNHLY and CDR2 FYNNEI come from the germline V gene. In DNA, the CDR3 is TGTGCCAGCAAAATACGAGGGATTCTCTCAAACTATGGCTACACCTTC. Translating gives CASKIRGILSNYGYTF.